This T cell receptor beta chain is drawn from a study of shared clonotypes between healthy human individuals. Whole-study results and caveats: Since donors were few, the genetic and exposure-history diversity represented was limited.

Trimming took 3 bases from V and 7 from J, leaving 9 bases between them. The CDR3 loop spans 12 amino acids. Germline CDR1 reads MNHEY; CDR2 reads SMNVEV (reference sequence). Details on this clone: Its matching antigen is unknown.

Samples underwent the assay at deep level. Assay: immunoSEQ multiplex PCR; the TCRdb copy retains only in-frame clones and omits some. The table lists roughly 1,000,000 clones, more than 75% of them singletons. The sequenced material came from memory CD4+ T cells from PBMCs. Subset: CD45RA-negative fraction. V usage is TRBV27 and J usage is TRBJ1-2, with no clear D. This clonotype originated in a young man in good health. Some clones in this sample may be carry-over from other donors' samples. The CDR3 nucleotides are TGTGCCAGCAGTTTGGTACCGGGTGGCTACACCTTC. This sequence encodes CASSLVPGGYTF.